This T cell receptor (beta chain) comes out of a study of shared clonotypes between healthy human individuals (dated by TCRdb to 2019 to 2021). With regard to the full study: Two women and a few men aged 18 to 49 years were included in the cohort. For each donor, three plates each were used for CD4 naive and CD4 memory, two plates were used for CD8 naive, and one plate was used for CD8 memory. To estimate repertoire size and how much clonotypes are shared between individuals, the study performed deep sequencing of blood TCR repertoires from a few healthy adults. Libraries were prepared and TCR repertoires were sequenced by different laboratories using diverse techniques, in order to increase sequencing depth and limit assay-specific biases. Each donor's leukapheresis produced roughly between roughly 0.9 and 9 billion PBMCs. General findings and caveats noted by the study authors: Sampling was limited to blood, and TCR repertoires in tissue likely differ from TCR repertoires in blood. Clonotypes shared by all four sorted-subset donors showed higher generation probabilities than non-shared clonotypes. Across several donors, roughly 5.4% of naive CD4, roughly 3.5% of naive CD8, 2% to 2.5% of memory CD4, and about 0.4% of memory CD8 clonotypes were shared. Even with the large sequencing depth, rarefaction of the sorted-subset datasets indicated that sequencing was incomplete. Estimated clonotype richness was generally larger for naive than for memory subsets. Because the study included only a small number of donors, the genetic and exposure-history diversity represented was limited. Based on pairwise subsampling, the degree of clonotype sharing among donors was expected to be affected by sequencing depth.

Healthy HIV-negative adults with no recently reported acute infections or vaccinations were included as donors. Every donor was a Caucasian adult residing in Nashville, Tennessee, USA. Magnetic negative selection was used to enrich CD4+ T cells, after which naive cells were positively selected on CD45RA and the negative fraction became the memory subset. Blood was collected by leukapheresis, and PBMCs were isolated by Ficoll-Histopaque density gradient centrifugation and then cryopreserved in liquid nitrogen vapor phase. Analytical flow cytometry was used to check the purity and quantity of every magnetically sorted T cell population. Genomic DNA was isolated from every sorted fraction and measured by UV absorbance on a Nanodrop 2000c. Cut back by 2 bases and 2 bases, the V and J ends lie 17 bases apart. According to the germline V gene, CDR1 reads SGHDT and CDR2 reads YYEEEE. Counted from cysteine to phenylalanine, this CDR3 has 16 amino acids. Left in the record is the CDR3 DNA by itself, 48 bases read in frame from the first base.

Using the deep immunoSEQ assay, multiplex PCR amplified TCR CDR3 regions from genomic DNA. Extracted genomic DNA from each cell subset was spread evenly across all wells of several immunoSEQ 96-well plates, with each plate serving as a replicate. For sorted subsets, each replicate PCR was loaded with roughly 200 ng genomic DNA, equivalent to 25,000 to 30,000 T cell genomes. Purified libraries were measured with a Qubit 3.0 fluorometer, size-checked on a Bioanalyzer 2100, and measured again with the KAPA Library Quantification kit. Each immunoSEQ 96-well plate was sequenced on its own single-read 150-cycle Illumina NextSeq 550 flow cell. On the study's bioinformatics: The immunoSEQ output contained only junctional sequences without quality scores, so filtering could not match that applied to full-length reads. Sequences were annotated with PyIR, a Python wrapper for IgBLAST v1.9, and V/J genes and CDR3 were assigned using IMGT germline references. Reads were filtered out if the reads had weak V/J assignments (E-value above 1e-6), no CDR3, stop codons, out-of-frame junctions, or ambiguous translated residues. V3J clonotypes were defined as sequences sharing an identical inferred V gene, J gene, and CDR3 amino acid sequence. Percentage overlap between repertoires was computed as shared unique clonotypes divided by the size of the smaller repertoire. RTK rarefaction, the Chao1 estimator, and Recon v2.1 estimates of unobserved clonotypes were used to assess repertoire richness. Generation probabilities were computed with OLGA for all TCRbeta clonotypes obtained by the gDNA method from four donors. The table comes from immuneACCESS by way of TCRdb, which keeps in-frame sequences with V and J called. Part of the clones is missing from these tables; in studies checked, under half for an unresolved V gene and the rest for unknown reasons. V and J calls and clone size come straight from that table; D and trimming were deduced from the DNA. The sample table holds a few million clones, of which over 90% were seen once. The top ten clonotypes cover approximately 0.4% of the sample.

In the case of this clone: Its recognized antigen is unknown. No per-base quality is available; no much larger clone lies one base away.

The chain joins TRBV5-6 to TRBJ2-7, and perhaps TRBD2 as D gene, on 6 matching bases. Sequenced input: naive CD4+ T cells from PBMCs. Taken with the paper, the label for cell subset or site translates to: CD45RA+ positively selected. This TCR was sampled from a man aged 18 to 35 in good health. Some clones in this sample may be carry-over from other donors' samples. The nucleotide sequence is TGTGCCAGCAGCTTCGTTGGGGCGGGAACCGCCTACGAGCAGTACTTC. This encodes CASSFVGAGTAYEQYF.